Below, one T cell receptor beta chain is given with its context. TCRdb reprocessed the RT-PCR reads via MiXCR and lists one record per CDR3 protein. The sample carries about a million distinct CDR3 sequences, roughly 17% recorded once. Trimming shortened V by 8 bases and J by 0 bases, and 13 bases separated the two germline ends. CDR1 and CDR2 (germline): ENHRY, SYGVKD. The CDR3 is 14 amino acids. These data originate in a study of patients and donors after allogeneic stem cell transplantation. The receptor was derived from a human donor who was either an allogeneic HSCT recipient or a stem cell or donor lymphocyte infusion donor (not recorded which). It is not recorded whose cells these are; they may come from a transplant donor. Source material: blood, either unsorted or a sorted T cell fraction (not recorded which). The rearrangement links TRBV10-3 to TRBJ1-2; D not certain. CDR3 region: CAIARGSTNYGYTF. The CDR3 DNA reads TGTGCCATCGCCCGCGGGTCAACTAACTATGGCTACACCTTC.